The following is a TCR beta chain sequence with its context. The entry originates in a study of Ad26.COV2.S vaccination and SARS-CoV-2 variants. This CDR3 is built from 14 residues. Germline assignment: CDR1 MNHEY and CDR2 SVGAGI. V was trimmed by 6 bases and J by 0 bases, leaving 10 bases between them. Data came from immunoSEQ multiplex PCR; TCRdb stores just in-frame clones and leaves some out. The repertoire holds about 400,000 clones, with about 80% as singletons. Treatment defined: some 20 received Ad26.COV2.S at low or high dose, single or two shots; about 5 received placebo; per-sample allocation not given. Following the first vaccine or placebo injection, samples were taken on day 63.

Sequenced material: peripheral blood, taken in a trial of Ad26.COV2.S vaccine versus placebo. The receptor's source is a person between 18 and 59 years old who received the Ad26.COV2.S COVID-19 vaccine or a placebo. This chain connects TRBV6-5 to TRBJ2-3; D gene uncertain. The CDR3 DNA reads TGTGCCAGCAGACAACAGTTTAGCACAGATACGCAGTATTTT. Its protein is CASRQQFSTDTQYF.